This T cell receptor beta chain was obtained from a study of T cell changes during pregnancy in multiple sclerosis. Produced via immunoSEQ multiplex PCR; TCRdb's table is partial and in-frame only. The repertoire holds some 70,000 clones, with about 92% as singletons. This CDR3 has 15 residues. Germline-derived CDR1 and CDR2 are LNHDA and SQIVND (reference sequence). Trimming stripped 7 bases from V and 2 bases from J, with 17 bases between. The sequences come from peripheral blood, collected in the second trimester of pregnancy. This sequence originates from a female donor in good health, enrolled as a control in a pregnancy study. The gene calls are TRBV19 and TRBJ1-1; TRBD1 is a possible D gene (5 bases). The CDR3 coding sequence is TGTGCCAGTACCAAGATCGCGGGGGGAAACACTGAAGCTTTCTTT. Amino acid sequence: CASTKIAGGNTEAFF.